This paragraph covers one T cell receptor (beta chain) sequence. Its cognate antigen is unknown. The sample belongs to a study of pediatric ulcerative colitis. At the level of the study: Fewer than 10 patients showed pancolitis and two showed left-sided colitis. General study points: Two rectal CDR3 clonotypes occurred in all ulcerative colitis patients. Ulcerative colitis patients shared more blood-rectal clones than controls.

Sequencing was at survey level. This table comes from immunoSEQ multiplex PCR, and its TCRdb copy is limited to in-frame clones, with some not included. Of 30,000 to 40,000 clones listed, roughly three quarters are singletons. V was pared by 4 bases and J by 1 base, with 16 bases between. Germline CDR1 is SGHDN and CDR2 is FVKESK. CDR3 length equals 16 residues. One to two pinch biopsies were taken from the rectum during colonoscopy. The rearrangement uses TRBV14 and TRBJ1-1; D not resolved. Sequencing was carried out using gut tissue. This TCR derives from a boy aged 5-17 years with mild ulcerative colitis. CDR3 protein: CASSLRPGIRNTEAFF. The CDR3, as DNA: TGTGCCAGCAGCCTCCGCCCTGGTATCCGGAACACTGAAGCTTTCTTT.